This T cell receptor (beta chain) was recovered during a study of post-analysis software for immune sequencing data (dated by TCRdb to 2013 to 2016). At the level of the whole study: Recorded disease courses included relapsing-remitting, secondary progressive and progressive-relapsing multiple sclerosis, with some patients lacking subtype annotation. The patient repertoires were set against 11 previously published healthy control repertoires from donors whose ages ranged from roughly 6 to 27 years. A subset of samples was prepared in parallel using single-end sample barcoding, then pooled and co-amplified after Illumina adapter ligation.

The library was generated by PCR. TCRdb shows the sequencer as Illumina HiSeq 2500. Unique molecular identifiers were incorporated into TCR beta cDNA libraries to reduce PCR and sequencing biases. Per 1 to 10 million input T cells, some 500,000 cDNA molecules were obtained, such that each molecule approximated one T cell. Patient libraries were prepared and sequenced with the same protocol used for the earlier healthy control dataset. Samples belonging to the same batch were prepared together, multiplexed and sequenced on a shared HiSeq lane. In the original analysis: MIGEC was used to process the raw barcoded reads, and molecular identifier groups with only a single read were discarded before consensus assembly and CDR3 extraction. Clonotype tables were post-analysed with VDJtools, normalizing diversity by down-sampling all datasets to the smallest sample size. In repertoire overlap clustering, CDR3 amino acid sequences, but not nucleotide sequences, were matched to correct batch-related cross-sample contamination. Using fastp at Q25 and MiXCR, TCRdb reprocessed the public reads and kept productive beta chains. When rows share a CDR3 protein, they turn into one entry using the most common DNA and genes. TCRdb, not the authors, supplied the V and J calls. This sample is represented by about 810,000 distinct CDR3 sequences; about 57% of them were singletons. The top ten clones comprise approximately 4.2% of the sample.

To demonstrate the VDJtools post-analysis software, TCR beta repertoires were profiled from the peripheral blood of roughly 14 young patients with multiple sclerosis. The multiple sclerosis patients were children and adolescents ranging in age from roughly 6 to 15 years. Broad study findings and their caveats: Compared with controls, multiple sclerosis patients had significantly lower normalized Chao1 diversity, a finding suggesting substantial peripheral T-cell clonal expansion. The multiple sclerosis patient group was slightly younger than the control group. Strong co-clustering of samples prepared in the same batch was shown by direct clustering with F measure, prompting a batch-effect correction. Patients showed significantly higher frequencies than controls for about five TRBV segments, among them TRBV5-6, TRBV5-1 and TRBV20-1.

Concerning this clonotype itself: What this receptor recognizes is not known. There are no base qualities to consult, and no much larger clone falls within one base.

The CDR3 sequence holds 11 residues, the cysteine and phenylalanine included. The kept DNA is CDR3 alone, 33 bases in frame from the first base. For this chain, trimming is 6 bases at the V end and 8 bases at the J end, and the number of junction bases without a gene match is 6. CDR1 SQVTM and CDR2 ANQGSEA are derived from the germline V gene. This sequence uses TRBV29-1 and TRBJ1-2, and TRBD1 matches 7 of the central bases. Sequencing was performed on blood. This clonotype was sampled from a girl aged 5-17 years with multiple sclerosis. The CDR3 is CSVGTARGYTF. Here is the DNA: TGCAGCGTCGGGACAGCAAGGGGCTACACCTTC.